Shown below are 2 T cell receptor beta chains from a single sample sequenced in a study of OX40 agonist ivuxolimab in advanced cancers. Profiled with immunoSEQ multiplex PCR; TCRdb holds only in-frame clones, not every one. Altogether roughly 32,000 clones are present, approximately 88% being singletons, with the ten largest covering under 25%. This specimen was CD4+ or CD8+ T cells sorted from blood, taken in a trial of the OX40 agonist ivuxolimab. The receptors were gathered from an adult with an advanced solid tumor such as melanoma, head and neck, liver or kidney cancer.

The chain employs TRBV27 and TRBJ2-2; no clear D. Germline V CDR1 and CDR2: MNHEY, SMNVEV (reference sequence). This CDR3 is 15 amino acids long. The V end lost 7 bases, the J end lost 4 bases, and 16 bases lay between the germline ends. CDR3 sequence reads: CASKPFFGTTGELFF. The DNA of the CDR3 is TGTGCCAGCAAACCGTTCTTTGGTACCACCGGGGAGCTGTTTTTT.

V usage is TRBV21-1 and J usage is TRBJ1-3. TRBV21-1 corresponds to a pseudogene. The CDR3 is 16 residues long. CDR3 DNA sequence: TGTGCCAGCAGCAAAGGGGGGGGCTCCTCTGGAAACACCATATATTTT. It specifies CASSKGGGSSGNTIYF.